The 26 T cell receptor beta chains reported below all come from one sample, sequenced in a study of OX40 agonist ivuxolimab in advanced cancers. The protocol was immunoSEQ multiplex PCR, while the TCRdb copy is restricted to in-frame clones and leaves out a portion. The table lists approximately 82,000 clones, roughly 84% of them singletons, with over 5% in the top ten. Material: CD4+ or CD8+ T cells sorted from blood, obtained in a trial of the OX40 agonist ivuxolimab. The receptors come from an adult with an advanced solid tumor such as melanoma, head and neck, liver or kidney cancer.

The chain has TRBV7-2 and TRBJ2-5, with a tentative D call TRBD2 (5 bases). Deletions cut 3 bases from V and 1 base from J, with 9 bases between. The CDR3 is 14 amino acids. The germline gives CDR1 SGHTA, CDR2 FQGNSA. Written as DNA, the CDR3 is TGTGCCAGCAGCTTTCAGGCGGGCCAAGAGACCCAGTACTTC. It translates to CASSFQAGQETQYF.

The V call is TRBV19, the J call TRBJ2-1; 9 nucleotides match TRBD2. V lost 2 bases and J lost 0; bases outside the gene matches: 5. Germline CDR1 and CDR2: LNHDA and SQIVND (reference sequence). The CDR3 totals 17 residues. CDR3 region: CASSILAGPSSYNEQFF. CDR3 bases: TGTGCCAGTAGTATACTAGCGGGGCCCAGCTCCTACAATGAGCAGTTCTTC.

The rearrangement links TRBV19 to TRBJ1-2, with D unclear. V was shortened by 4 bases and J by 8 bases, with 14 bases between the two germline ends. The CDR3 contains 13 residues. Germline CDR1 is LNHDA and CDR2 is SQIVND (reference sequence). Here the CDR3 DNA reads TGTGCCAGTAGTAACGATCGTGCGGGCGGCTACACCTTC. Translated: CASSNDRAGGYTF.

This chain uses TRBV5-1 with TRBJ1-3; D remains unclear. V was cut by 1 base and J by 3 bases, with 5 bases left in between. This CDR3 is built from 13 residues. CDR1 is SGHRS and CDR2 is YFSETQ in the germline V gene. This chain's CDR3 is CASSLTVGNTIYF. DNA for the CDR3: TGCGCCAGCAGCTTGACGGTTGGAAACACCATATATTTT.

The chain joins TRBV6-5 to TRBJ2-1; 7 bases fit TRBD1. This CDR3 comprises 16 residues. The V gene's germline CDR1 is MNHEY and CDR2 SVGAGI. The junction had 8 bases not matched to a gene; V was cut back by 2 bases and J by 4 bases. The CDR3 coding sequence is TGTGCCAGCAGTTACAGGCACAGGGGAATTTACAATGAGCAGTTCTTC. Translating gives CASSYRHRGIYNEQFF.

The chain carries TRBV5-1 and TRBJ1-4, with 7 bases aligning to TRBD1. V shed 2 bases and J 3 bases; nucleotides not matched to a gene: 1. CDR1 SGHRS and CDR2 YFSETQ come from the germline V gene. The CDR3 contains 14 residues. CDR3 DNA: TGCGCCAGCAGCTTCGGGACAGCTAATGAAAAACTGTTTTTT. Translated: CASSFGTANEKLFF. Variable domain in full (rest from reference TRBV5-1 and TRBJ1-4): KAGVTQTPRYLIKTRGQQVTLSCSPISGHRSVSWYQQTPGQGLQFLFEYFSETQRNKGNFPGRFSGRQFSNSRSEMNVSTLELGDSALYLCASSFGTANEKLFFGSGTQLSVL.

J is TRBJ2-3 and V is TRBV30, with no clear D. V was pared by 5 bases and J by 7 bases, with 10 bases between. Per germline, CDR1 GTSNPN and CDR2 SVGIG (reference sequence). There are 11 residues in the CDR3. The DNA for the CDR3 is TGTGCCTGGGCAGCGTCATATACGCAGTATTTT. Translating it yields CAWAASYTQYF.

The chain links TRBV7-9 to TRBJ2-1; no definite D call. V was trimmed by 1 base and J by 8 bases, leaving 6 bases between them. The CDR3 contains 12 residues. Per the germline V gene, CDR1 is SEHNR and CDR2 is FQNEAQ (reference sequence). The CDR3 sequence is CASSLGRYEQFF. The DNA of the CDR3 is TGTGCCAGCAGCTTAGGGCGCTATGAGCAGTTCTTC.

The V call is TRBV6-1, the J call TRBJ1-2; a possible D gene is TRBD1 (6 bases). Per the germline V gene, CDR1 is MNHNS and CDR2 is SASEGT. CDR3 length: 16 residues. Trimming cost V 3 bases and J 0 bases, with 14 bases left between them. The CDR3 region has the DNA TGTGCCAGCAGTGAGGGGGGCGGAGGGGCTAACTATGGCTACACCTTC. Protein product: CASSEGGGGANYGYTF.

Only one count was recorded for this clone. The chain's CDR3 is CASKWGPAGNTIYF. The CDR3 nucleotides are TGCGCCAGCAAATGGGGGCCAGCTGGAAACACCATATATTTT. The J gene is TRBJ1-3, the V gene TRBV5-1; TRBD1 is a possible D gene (6 bases). Germline V gene lookup returns CDR1 SGHRS and CDR2 YFSETQ. V was clipped by 6 bases and J by 2 bases, with 12 bases between them. The CDR3 contains 14 residues.

The chain joins TRBV6-6 to TRBJ1-2, with 10 bases that match TRBD1. The CDR3 is 12 residues long. The germline gives CDR1 MNHNY, CDR2 SVGAGI (reference sequence). The J segment lost 13 bases and the V segment lost 6 bases, leaving 8 bases of the junction unmatched. For the CDR3, the DNA is TGTGCCAGCAGCTACGACAGGGGGCGGTGCACCTTC. Protein: CASSYDRGRCTF.

The V gene is TRBV18, the J gene TRBJ2-7; D unclear. Germline assignment: CDR1 KGHSH and CDR2 LQKENI. The CDR3 loop spans 12 amino acids. Between the trimmed V and J ends, which lost 3 bases and 2 bases, there was a span of 5 bases. This CDR3 is CASSPTPYEQYF. The CDR3 region has the DNA TGTGCCAGCTCACCGACACCCTACGAGCAGTACTTC.

V gene TRBV7-9 combines with J gene TRBJ2-5; D gene unclear. CDR3 size: 9 residues. From germline, CDR1 is SEHNR and CDR2 FQNEAQ (reference sequence). Trimming took 5 bases from V and 13 from J, leaving 8 bases between them. The CDR3 reads CASSPSRYF. The CDR3 DNA sequence: TGTGCCAGCAGCCCGAGCAGGTACTTC.

This chain connects TRBV27 to TRBJ1-4; 10 nucleotides line up with TRBD1. The length of the CDR3 is 14 residues. V dropped 6 bases and J dropped 10; count of bases not matched to a gene: 8. CDR1 MNHEY and CDR2 SMNVEV come from the germline V gene (reference sequence). The CDR3: CASSPGQGWTKLFF. DNA for the CDR3: TGTGCCAGCAGCCCGGGACAGGGGTGGACAAAACTGTTTTTT.

The rearrangement uses TRBV10-3 and TRBJ1-2, with a tentative D call TRBD1 (6 bases). The CDR3 consists of 12 residues. Germline V gene sequence: CDR1 ENHRY, CDR2 SYGVKD. Deletions cut 4 bases from V and 5 bases from J, with 8 bases between. CDR3 in DNA: TGTGCCATCAGTGCCGGGACATATGGCTACACCTTC. It specifies CAISAGTYGYTF.

The chain employs TRBV27 and TRBJ1-4, with D maybe TRBD1 (6 bases). CDR3 length equals 16 residues. Trimming left V 6 bases short and J 0 bases short, with 14 bases between. Germline CDR1 MNHEY, CDR2 SMNVEV (reference sequence). DNA of the CDR3: TGTGCCAGCAGACAGGGTTCCGGGTCAACTAATGAAAAACTGTTTTTT. This translates into CASRQGSGSTNEKLFF. Drawing the rest from reference TRBV27 and TRBJ1-4, the complete variable domain is EAQVTQNPRYLITVTGKKLTVTCSQNMNHEYMSWYRQDPGLGLRQIYYSMNVEVTDKGDVPEGYKVSRKEKRNFPLILESPSPNQTSLYFCASRQGSGSTNEKLFFGSGTQLSVL.

This chain joins TRBV4-2 and TRBJ2-5, with 10 bases matching TRBD1. Germline V gives CDR1 LGHNA, CDR2 YNFKEQ. J was trimmed by 7 bases and V by 3 bases; bases with no gene match: 5. The CDR3 has 14 residues. In nucleotides, the CDR3 is TGTGCCAGCAGCCAGACAGGGGGCGCGGGGACCCAGTACTTC. Protein sequence: CASSQTGGAGTQYF.

This clone was counted at least ten times. This chain connects TRBV27 to TRBJ2-7; maybe TRBD2 (6 bases). The CDR3 totals 15 residues. CDR1 and CDR2 (germline): MNHEY, SMNVEV (reference sequence). Trimming left V 6 bases short and J 2 bases short, with 17 bases between. CDR3 coding DNA: TGTGCCAGCAGCTCCAATAGCGGCTTTACCTACGAGCAGTACTTC. Its translation is CASSSNSGFTYEQYF.

This chain uses TRBV5-1 with TRBJ2-5; TRBD1 matches at 7 bases. CDR1 SGHRS and CDR2 YFSETQ come from the germline V gene. There are 13 residues in the CDR3. The V gene end was trimmed by 1 base and the J gene end by 3 bases; junction bases not matched to a gene: 0. In DNA form, the CDR3 reads TGCGCCAGCAGCTTGACAGGGGAAGAGACCCAGTACTTC. It codes for CASSLTGEETQYF.

The V and J genes are TRBV19 and TRBJ1-1, with 8 bases matching TRBD1. The CDR3 length is 14 residues. The germline gives CDR1 LNHDA, CDR2 SQIVND (reference sequence). V shed 5 bases, J shed 1 base, and the junction held 3 bases outside the gene matches. The CDR3 protein is CASSPGTGNTEAFF. Here the CDR3 DNA reads TGTGCCAGTAGTCCTGGGACAGGGAACACTGAAGCTTTCTTT.

In DNA form, the CDR3 reads TGTGCCAGCAGCTCCCCGGACTCCACCTACGAGCAGTACTTC. This translates into CASSSPDSTYEQYF. The chain combines TRBV7-2 with TRBJ2-7; perhaps TRBD2 as D (5 bases). The length of the CDR3 is 14 residues. Trimming cost V 4 bases and J 2 bases, with 12 bases left between them. Germline CDR1 and CDR2: SGHTA and FQGNSA.

The V and J genes are TRBV11-3 and TRBJ2-3; a weak D match, TRBD2 (6 bases). The CDR3 is made up of 15 amino acids. CDR1 is SGHNT and CDR2 is YENEEA in the germline V gene. The V end lost 3 bases, the J end lost 2 bases, and 12 bases lay between the germline ends. CDR3 in amino acids: CASSFSAGLTDTQYF. As DNA, the CDR3 is TGTGCCAGCAGCTTCTCGGCGGGGCTCACAGATACGCAGTATTTT.

The chain has TRBV11-3 and TRBJ2-3, with D unresolved. V lost 5 bases, J lost 0 bases, and 9 bases lay in between. CDR1 and CDR2 from the germline V gene are SGHNT and YENEEA. This CDR3 region has 14 residues. CDR3 DNA: TGTGCCAGCAGCCTAAATCCTAGCACAGATACGCAGTATTTT. Translated, it gives CASSLNPSTDTQYF.

CDR3 in amino acids: CAISKDRALGQYF. The CDR3 bases are TGTGCCATCAGTAAAGACAGGGCGTTGGGGCAGTACTTC. The chain employs TRBV10-3 and TRBJ2-7; 7 bases line up with TRBD1. The V gene end was trimmed by 5 bases and the J gene end by 9 bases; junction bases not matched to a gene: 10. Germline loops: CDR1 ENHRY, CDR2 SYGVKD. CDR3 size: 13 residues.

The chain joins TRBV4-1 to TRBJ1-6; 9 positions match TRBD1. The CDR3 totals 18 residues. V lost 3 bases and J lost 9; bases outside the gene matches: 15. In germline, CDR1 is MGHRA, CDR2 YSYEKL. The CDR3 region has the DNA TGCGCCAGCAGCCACGGAAATACAGGGGGCGCACTAAGTTCACCCCTCCACTTT. Translated: CASSHGNTGGALSSPLHF.

The sample holds one count of this clone. V usage is TRBV5-4 and J usage is TRBJ2-5, with 8 bases matching TRBD2. Germline CDR1 is SGHNT and CDR2 is YYREEE (reference sequence). This CDR3 is built from 15 residues. After removal of 4 bases from V and 9 bases from J, the junction contained 14 bases not matched to a gene. Here the CDR3 reads CASSLGGAQGKAQYF. The CDR3 DNA sequence: TGTGCCAGCAGCCTCGGGGGGGCCCAGGGGAAAGCCCAGTACTTC.